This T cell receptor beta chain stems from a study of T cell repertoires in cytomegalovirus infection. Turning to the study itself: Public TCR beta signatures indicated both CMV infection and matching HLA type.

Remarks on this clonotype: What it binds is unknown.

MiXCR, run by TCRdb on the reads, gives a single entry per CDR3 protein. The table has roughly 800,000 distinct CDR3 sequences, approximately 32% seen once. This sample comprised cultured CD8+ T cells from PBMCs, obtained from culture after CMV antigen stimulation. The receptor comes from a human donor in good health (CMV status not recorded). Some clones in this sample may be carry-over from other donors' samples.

CDR3: CASSQDRAGGVNEQFF. The DNA of the CDR3 is TGCGCCAGCAGCCAAGATAGGGCGGGGGGAGTCAATGAGCAGTTCTTC. The chain joins TRBV4-1 to TRBJ2-1, with TRBD2 identical over 8 bases. The junction had 7 bases not matched to a gene; V was cut back by 0 bases and J by 6 bases. Germline V gene lookup returns CDR1 MGHRA and CDR2 YSYEKL. This CDR3 has 16 residues.